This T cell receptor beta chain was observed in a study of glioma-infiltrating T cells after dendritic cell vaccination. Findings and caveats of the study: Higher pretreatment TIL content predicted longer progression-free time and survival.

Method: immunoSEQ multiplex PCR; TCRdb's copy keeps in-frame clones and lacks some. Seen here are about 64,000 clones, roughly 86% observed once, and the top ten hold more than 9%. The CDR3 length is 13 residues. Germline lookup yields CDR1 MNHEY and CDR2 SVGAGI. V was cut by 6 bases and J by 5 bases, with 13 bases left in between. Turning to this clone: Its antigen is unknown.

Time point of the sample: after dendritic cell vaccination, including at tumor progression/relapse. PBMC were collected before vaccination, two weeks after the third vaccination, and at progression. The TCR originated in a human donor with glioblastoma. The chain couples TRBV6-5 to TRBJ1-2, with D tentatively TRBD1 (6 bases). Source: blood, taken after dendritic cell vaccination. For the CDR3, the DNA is TGTGCCAGCAGATACAGGGAGGGATATGGCTACACCTTC. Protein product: CASRYREGYGYTF.